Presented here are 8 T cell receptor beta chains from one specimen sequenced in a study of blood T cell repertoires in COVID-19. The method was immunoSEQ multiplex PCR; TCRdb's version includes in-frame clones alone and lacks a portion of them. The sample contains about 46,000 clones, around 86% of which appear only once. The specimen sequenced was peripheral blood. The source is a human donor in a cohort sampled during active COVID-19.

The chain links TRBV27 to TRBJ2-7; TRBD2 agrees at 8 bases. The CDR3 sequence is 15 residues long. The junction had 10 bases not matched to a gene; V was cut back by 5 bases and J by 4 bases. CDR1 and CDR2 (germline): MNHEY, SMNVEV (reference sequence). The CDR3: CASSVKLAELYEQYF. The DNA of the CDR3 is TGTGCCAGCAGTGTCAAACTAGCGGAGTTATACGAGCAGTACTTC.

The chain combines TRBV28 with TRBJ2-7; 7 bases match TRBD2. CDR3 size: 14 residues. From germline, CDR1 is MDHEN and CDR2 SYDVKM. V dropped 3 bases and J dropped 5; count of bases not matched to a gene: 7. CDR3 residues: CASSLPPRGDEQYF. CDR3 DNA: TGTGCCAGCAGTTTGCCTCCCCGGGGGGACGAGCAGTACTTC.

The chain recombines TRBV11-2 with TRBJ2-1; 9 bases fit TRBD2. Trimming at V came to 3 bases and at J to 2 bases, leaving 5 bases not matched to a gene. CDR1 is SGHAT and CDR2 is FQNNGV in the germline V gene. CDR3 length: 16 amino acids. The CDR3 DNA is TGTGCCAGCAGCTTCGGCGGGGGGGCCCCCTACAATGAGCAGTTCTTC. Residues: CASSFGGGAPYNEQFF.

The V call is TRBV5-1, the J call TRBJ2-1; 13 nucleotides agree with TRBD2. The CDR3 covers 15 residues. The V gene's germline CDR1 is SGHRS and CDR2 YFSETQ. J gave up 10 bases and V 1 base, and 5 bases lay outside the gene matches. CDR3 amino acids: CASSLRTSGGQEQFF. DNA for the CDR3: TGCGCCAGCAGCTTGAGGACTAGCGGGGGCCAGGAGCAGTTCTTC.

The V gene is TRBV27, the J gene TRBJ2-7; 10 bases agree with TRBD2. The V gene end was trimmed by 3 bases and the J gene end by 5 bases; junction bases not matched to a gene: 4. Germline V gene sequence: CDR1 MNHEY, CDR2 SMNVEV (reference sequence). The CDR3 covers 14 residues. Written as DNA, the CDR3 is TGTGCCAGCAGTTTCCTAGCGGGAGCCCACGAGCAGTACTTC. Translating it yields CASSFLAGAHEQYF.

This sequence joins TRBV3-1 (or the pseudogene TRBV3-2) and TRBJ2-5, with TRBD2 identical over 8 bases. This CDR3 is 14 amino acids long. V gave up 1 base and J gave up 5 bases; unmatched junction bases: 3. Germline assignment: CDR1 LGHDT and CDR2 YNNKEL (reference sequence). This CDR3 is CASSQAGGRETQYF. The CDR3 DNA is TGTGCCAGCAGCCAAGCGGGCGGGAGGGAGACCCAGTACTTC.

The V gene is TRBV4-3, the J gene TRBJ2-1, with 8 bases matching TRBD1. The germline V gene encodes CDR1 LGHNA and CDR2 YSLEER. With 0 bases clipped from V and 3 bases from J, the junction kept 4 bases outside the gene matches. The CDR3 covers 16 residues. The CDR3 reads CASSQDGTGGYNEQFF. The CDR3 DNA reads TGCGCCAGCAGCCAAGATGGGACAGGTGGCTACAATGAGCAGTTCTTC.

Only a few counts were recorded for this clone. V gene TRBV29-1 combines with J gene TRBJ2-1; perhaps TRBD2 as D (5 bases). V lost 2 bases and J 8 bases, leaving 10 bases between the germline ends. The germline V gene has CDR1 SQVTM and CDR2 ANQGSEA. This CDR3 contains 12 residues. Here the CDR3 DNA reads TGCAGCGTTGAAAGGGCTAGCTATGAGCAGTTCTTC. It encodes CSVERASYEQFF.